This TCR beta chain emerged from a study of cytomegalovirus exposure and HLA in healthy donors. The study, taken as a whole, reports: Sequences of the TCR beta chain were said to predict the HLA-A and HLA-B alleles of most subjects accurately. Later analysis suggested links between common viral pathogens and several top significant clusters. A missense DCLRE1C variant was associated with V- and J-gene trimming of TCR beta chains in a later analysis, and an independent cohort replicated the association.

As regards this clone: No antigen is known for it.

CDR1 and CDR2 (germline): SGHTA, FQGNSA. Trimming cost V 5 bases and J 4 bases; bases outside gene matches: 6. This CDR3 has 15 residues. PCR used 60 Vbeta primers and 13 Jbeta primers. This table comes from immunoSEQ multiplex PCR, and its TCRdb copy is limited to in-frame clones, with some not included. The table includes roughly 150,000 clones, over 60% detected once. The sequence derives from a middle-aged man in good health and CMV-seronegative. The rearrangement links TRBV7-2 to TRBJ2-1, with 9 bases fitting TRBD2. Material: PBMCs. As DNA, the CDR3 is TGTGCCAGCAGCCAGGGACTAGCAGCATACAATGAGCAGTTCTTC. It specifies CASSQGLAAYNEQFF. Looking up the rest from reference TRBV7-2 and TRBJ2-1 gives the full variable domain: GAGVSQSPSNKVTEKGKDVELRCDPISGHTALYWYRQSLGQGLEFLIYFQGNSAPDKSGLPSDRFSAERTGGSVSTLTIQRTQQEDSAVYLCASSQGLAAYNEQFFGPGTRLTVL.